This TCR delta chain emerged from a study of γδ T cells in repeated Plasmodium falciparum infection. This clone was counted a few times. A read error is the likely source, as a far larger clone sits one nucleotide away. Other nucleotide sequences from this sample produce the same CDR3. Trimming at V came to 0 bases and at J to 0 bases, leaving 18 bases not matched to a gene. Per germline, CDR1 TSWWSYY and CDR2 QGS. CDR3 length: 21 amino acids. TCRdb re-called the multiplex PCR reads through CATT. The sample holds about 51,000 delta-chain clones, 1.9% seen once. Gammadelta T cells were flow-sorted from PBMC into Vgamma9/Vdelta2+ and Vdelta2-negative populations for bulk analysis.

The sequenced material came from gamma-delta T cells from blood. The sequence was obtained from a pool of human donors (malaria-infected and uninfected, not separated). This chain links TRDV1 with TRDJ1; 8 bases line up with TRDD3. Matching the DNA to germline supplied the J gene, which TCRdb does not give. The CDR3 DNA follows: TGTGCTCTTGGGGAACTAGTAGGTTCTCCCAGGTGGGGATACCACACCGATAAACTCATCTTT. Its translation is CALGELVGSPRWGYHTDKLIF.